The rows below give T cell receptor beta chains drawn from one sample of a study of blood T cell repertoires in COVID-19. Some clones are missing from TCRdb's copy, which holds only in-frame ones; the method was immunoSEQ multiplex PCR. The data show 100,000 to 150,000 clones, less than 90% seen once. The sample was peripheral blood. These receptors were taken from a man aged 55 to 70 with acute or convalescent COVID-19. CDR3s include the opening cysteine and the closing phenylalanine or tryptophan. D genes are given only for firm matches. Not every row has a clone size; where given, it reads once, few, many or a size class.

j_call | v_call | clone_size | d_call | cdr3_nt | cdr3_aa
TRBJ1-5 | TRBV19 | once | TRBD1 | TGTGCCAGTAGTATGGGACCGGGACAGGTCATAGATCAGCCCCAGCATTTT | CASSMGPGQVIDQPQHF
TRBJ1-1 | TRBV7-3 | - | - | TGTGCCAGCAGCTTACACATGAACACTGAAGCTTTCTTT | CASSLHMNTEAFF
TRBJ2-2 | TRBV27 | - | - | TGTGCCAGCAGCCGGAGGACAGAACACACCGGGGAGCTGTTTTTT | CASSRRTEHTGELFF
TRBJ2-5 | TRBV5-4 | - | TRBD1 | TGTGCCAGCAGCTCTTGGACAGGGCAAGAGACCCAGTACTTC | CASSSWTGQETQYF
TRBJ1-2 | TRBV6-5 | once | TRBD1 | TGTGCCAGCAGCTGGACAGGGTACGATTATGGCTACACCTTC | CASSWTGYDYGYTF
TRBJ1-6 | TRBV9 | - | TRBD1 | TGTGCCAGCAGCGCCAGGGACAGACTTAATTCACCCCTCCACTTT | CASSARDRLNSPLHF
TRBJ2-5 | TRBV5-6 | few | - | TGTGCCAGCAGCTTCATGAACAGACACCAAGAGACCCAGTACTTC | CASSFMNRHQETQYF
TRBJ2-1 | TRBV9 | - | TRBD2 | TGTGCCAGCAGCGTAGATGGGGGGAAAAGCGGGACCCACGTGGATGAGCAGTTCTTC | CASSVDGGKSGTHVDEQFF
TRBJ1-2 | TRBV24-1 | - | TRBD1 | TGTGCCACCAGTGGCCCAGGGGGCCCTGGCTACACCTTC | CATSGPGGPGYTF
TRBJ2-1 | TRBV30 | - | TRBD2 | TGTGCCTGGAGTGGGACTAGCGGGACCTACAATGAGCAGTTCTTC | CAWSGTSGTYNEQFF
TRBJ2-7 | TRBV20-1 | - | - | TGCAGTGCTAGTTCTAGCCGCTGGGTAGAGCAGTACTTC | CSASSSRWVEQYF
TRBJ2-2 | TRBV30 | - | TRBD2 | TGTGCCTGTAGAAGGGGACTACTAAACACCGGGGAGCTGTTTTTT | CACRRGLLNTGELFF
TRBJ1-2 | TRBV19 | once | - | TGTGCCAGTAAGGACAGTCGAGCTAACTATGGCTACACCTTC | CASKDSRANYGYTF
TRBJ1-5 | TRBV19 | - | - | TGTGCCAGTAGTCTAAACCGGGATACTTATCAGCCCCAGCATTTT | CASSLNRDTYQPQHF
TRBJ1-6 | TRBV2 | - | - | TGTGCCAGCAGTCGGGGGGCAGGGGAGTGGTCACCCCTCCACTTT | CASSRGAGEWSPLHF
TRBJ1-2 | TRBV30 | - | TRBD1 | TGTGCCTGGACCGACAGGGTTGGCTACACCTTC | CAWTDRVGYTF
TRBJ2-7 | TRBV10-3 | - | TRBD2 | TGTGCCATCAGTGAGAAACTAGCGGGACCCTACGAGCAGTACTTC | CAISEKLAGPYEQYF
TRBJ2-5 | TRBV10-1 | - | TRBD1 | TGCGCCAGCAGTGAGGCGGGACAGGGACAAGAGACCCAGTACTTC | CASSEAGQGQETQYF
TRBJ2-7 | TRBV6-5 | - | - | TGTGCCAGCAGGATAGCATCGGGCTACGAGCAGTACTTC | CASRIASGYEQYF
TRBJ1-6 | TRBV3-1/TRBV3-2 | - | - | TGTGCCAGCAGCCATAGTTCCAACAATTCACCCCTCCACTTT | CASSHSSNNSPLHF
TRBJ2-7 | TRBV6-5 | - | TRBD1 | TGTGCCAGCCGACGGGAAGCAGGGGGAAACGAGCAGTACTTC | CASRREAGGNEQYF
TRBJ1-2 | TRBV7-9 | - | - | TGTGCCAGCAGCCACTCTGGGGGCAGGGGCTACGGCTACACCTTC | CASSHSGGRGYGYTF
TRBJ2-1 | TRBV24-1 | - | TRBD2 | TGTGCCACCAGTGATTTTCGCGGGGGCTACAATGAGCAGTTCTTC | CATSDFRGGYNEQFF
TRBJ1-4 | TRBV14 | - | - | TGTGCCAGCAGCCCCTGGACTCCTCTCCCGGAAAAACTGTTTTTT | CASSPWTPLPEKLFF
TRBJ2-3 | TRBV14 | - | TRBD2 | TGTGCCAGCAGCCCTGGGTATGAGCGGGGGGGGAGAGATACGCAGTATTTT | CASSPGYERGGRDTQYF